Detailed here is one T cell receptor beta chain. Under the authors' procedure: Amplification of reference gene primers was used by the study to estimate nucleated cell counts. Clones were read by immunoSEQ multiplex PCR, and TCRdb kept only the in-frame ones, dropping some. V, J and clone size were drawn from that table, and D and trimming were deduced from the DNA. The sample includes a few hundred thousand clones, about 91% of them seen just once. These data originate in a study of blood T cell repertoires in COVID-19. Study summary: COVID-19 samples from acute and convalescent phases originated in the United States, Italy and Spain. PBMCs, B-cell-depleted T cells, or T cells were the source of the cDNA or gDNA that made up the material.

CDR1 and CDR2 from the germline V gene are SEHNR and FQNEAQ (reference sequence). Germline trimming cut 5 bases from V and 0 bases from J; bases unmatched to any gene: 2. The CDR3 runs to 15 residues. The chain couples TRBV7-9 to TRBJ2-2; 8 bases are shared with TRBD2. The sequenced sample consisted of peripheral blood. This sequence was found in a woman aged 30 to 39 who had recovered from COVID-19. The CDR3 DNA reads TGTGCCAGCAGCCCCGGGGGGGCGAACACCGGGGAGCTGTTTTTT. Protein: CASSPGGANTGELFF.